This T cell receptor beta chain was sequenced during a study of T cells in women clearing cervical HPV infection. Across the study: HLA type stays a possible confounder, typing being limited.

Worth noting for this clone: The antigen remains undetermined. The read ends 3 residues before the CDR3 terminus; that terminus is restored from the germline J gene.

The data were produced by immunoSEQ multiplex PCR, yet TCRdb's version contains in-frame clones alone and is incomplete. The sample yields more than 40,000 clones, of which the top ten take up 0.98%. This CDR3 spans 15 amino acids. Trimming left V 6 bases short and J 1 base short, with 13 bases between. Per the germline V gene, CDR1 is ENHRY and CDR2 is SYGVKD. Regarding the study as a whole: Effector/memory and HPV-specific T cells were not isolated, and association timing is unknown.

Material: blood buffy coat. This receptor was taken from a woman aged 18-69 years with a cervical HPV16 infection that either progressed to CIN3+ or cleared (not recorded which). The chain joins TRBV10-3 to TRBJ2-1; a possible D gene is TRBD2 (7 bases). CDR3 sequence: CAISKGGDSYNEQFF. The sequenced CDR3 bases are TGTGCCATCAGCAAGGGGGGGGATTCCTACAATGAG.